The clone carrying this T cell receptor (beta chain) was detected a few times. Its antigen is still unknown. TCRdb re-called the RT-PCR reads through MiXCR, storing one row per CDR3 protein. The table lists over 800,000 distinct CDR3 sequences, around 20% of them singletons. This specimen belongs to a study of response to subunit inactivated influenza vaccine. This CDR3 spans 14 amino acids. The trim removed 4 bases at V and 4 bases at J, leaving 5 bases unmatched. Looked up from germline, CDR1 is KGHDR and CDR2 is SFDVKD. The study's findings and limits: Each seasonal flu vaccination may recruit only limited new T cells, authors suggested.

The chain recombines TRBV24-1 with TRBJ2-7; TRBD1 matches at 8 bases. The specimen comprised PBMCs from blood, sampled 5 to 6 days after vaccination. This clonotype was obtained from a man aged 45-60 years who received an inactivated influenza vaccine. The CDR3 coding sequence is TGTGCCACCAGTGAGGCCGGGACAGGATACGAGCAGTACTTC. Translating it yields CATSEAGTGYEQYF.